This TCR beta chain came from a study of T-cell reconstitution after alpha-beta-depleted transplantation in children. Broader study findings: Certain patients had high TCRbeta diversity at day 60, and it came from recipient T cells and thymic progenitors that survived.

Unique molecular identifiers tagged the TCRbeta library. MiXCR was run by TCRdb on the PCR reads, yielding one entry per CDR3 protein. The table lists 700,000 to 950,000 distinct CDR3 sequences, 16% of them singletons. This clonotype has ten or more counts. Its target is not known. Source: PBMCs, mostly from graft donor cells, taken 360 days after TCRalphabeta/CD19-depleted stem cell transplant. This clonotype was sampled from a male patient between 5 and 17 years old who had a stem cell transplant for acute lymphoblastic leukemia, so the T cells may come from the graft donor.

The CDR3 here is CASSLDPGSYEQYF. CDR3 in DNA: TGCGCCAGCAGCTTGGATCCGGGAAGCTACGAGCAGTACTTC. The chain joins TRBV5-1 to TRBJ2-7; D may be TRBD2 (5 bases). V was shortened by 0 bases and J by 3 bases, with 10 bases between the two germline ends. This CDR3 region has 14 residues. From germline, CDR1 is SGHRS and CDR2 YFSETQ. Looking up the rest from reference TRBV5-1 and TRBJ2-7 gives the full variable domain: KAGVTQTPRYLIKTRGQQVTLSCSPISGHRSVSWYQQTPGQGLQFLFEYFSETQRNKGNFPGRFSGRQFSNSRSEMNVSTLELGDSALYLCASSLDPGSYEQYFGPGTRLTVT.